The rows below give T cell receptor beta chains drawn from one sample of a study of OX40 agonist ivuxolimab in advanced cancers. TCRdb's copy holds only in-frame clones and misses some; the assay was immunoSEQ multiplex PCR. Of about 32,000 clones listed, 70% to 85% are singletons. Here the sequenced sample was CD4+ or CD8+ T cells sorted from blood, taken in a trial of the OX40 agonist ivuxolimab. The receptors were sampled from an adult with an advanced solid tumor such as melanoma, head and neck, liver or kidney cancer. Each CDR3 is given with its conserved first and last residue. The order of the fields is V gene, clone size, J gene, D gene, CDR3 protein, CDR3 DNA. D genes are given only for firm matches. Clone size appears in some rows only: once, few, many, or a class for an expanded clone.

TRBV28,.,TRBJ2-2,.,CASSLLGGTGELFF,TGTGCCAGCAGTTTGTTAGGGGGTACCGGGGAGCTGTTTTTT
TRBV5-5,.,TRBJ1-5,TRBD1,CASSLEGGGQPQHF,TGTGCCAGCAGCTTGGAAGGGGGCGGGCAGCCCCAGCATTTT
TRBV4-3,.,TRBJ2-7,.,CASSQDLSGDTYEQYF,TGCGCCAGCAGCCAAGACCTGTCAGGAGACACCTACGAGCAGTACTTC
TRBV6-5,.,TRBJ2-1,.,CASSPFLGANEQFF,TGTGCCAGCAGTCCCTTCCTAGGGGCAAATGAGCAGTTCTTC
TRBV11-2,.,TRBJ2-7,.,CASSFGGEQYF,TGTGCCAGCAGCTTCGGGGGCGAGCAGTACTTC
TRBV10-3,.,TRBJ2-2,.,CAIKDVNTGELFF,TGTGCCATCAAAGACGTGAACACCGGGGAGCTGTTTTTT
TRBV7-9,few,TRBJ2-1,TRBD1,CAGQASGFSYNEQFF,TGTGCCGGACAGGCCTCTGGGTTTTCCTACAATGAGCAGTTCTTC
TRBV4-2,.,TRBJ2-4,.,CASSLAVGNIQYF,TGTGCCAGCAGCTTAGCTGTGGGGAACATTCAGTACTTC
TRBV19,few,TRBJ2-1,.,CASSIVIGPDANEQFF,TGTGCCAGTAGTATAGTGATTGGCCCTGATGCTAATGAGCAGTTCTTC
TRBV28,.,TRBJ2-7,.,CASSFVAGAIYF,TGTGCCAGCAGTTTCGTGGCAGGCGCCATCTACTTC
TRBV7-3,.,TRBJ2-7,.,CASSHLQGYEQYF,TGTGCCAGCAGCCACCTACAGGGTTACGAGCAGTACTTC
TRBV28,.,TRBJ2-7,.,CASSPYPRETYEQYF,TGTGCCAGCAGTCCTTATCCTCGGGAAACCTACGAGCAGTACTTC
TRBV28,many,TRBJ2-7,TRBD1,CASTRTGISEQYF,TGTGCCAGCACTAGGACAGGGATCAGCGAGCAGTACTTC
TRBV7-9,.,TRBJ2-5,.,CASRLGETQYF,TGTGCCAGCAGGCTCGGGGAGACCCAGTACTTC
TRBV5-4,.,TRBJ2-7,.,CASSLRGDGAYEQYF,TGTGCCAGCAGCCTTAGGGGCGATGGGGCCTACGAGCAGTACTTC
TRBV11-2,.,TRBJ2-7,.,CASSRGGQEIYEQYF,TGTGCCAGCAGCCGGGGGGGACAGGAGATCTACGAGCAGTACTTC
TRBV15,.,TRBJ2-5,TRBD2,CATSRDEAGAETQYF,TGTGCCACCAGCAGAGATGAGGCGGGAGCGGAGACCCAGTACTTC
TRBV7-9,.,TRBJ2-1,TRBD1,CASSSRGTGVFNEQFF,TGTGCCAGCAGTTCCCGTGGGACAGGGGTTTTTAATGAGCAGTTCTTC
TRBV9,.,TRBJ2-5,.,CASSVRTGSQETQYF,TGTGCCAGCAGCGTCCGGACGGGGTCGCAAGAGACCCAGTACTTC
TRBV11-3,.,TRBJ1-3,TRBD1,CASSPGGHRGHAVNTIYF,TGTGCCAGCAGCCCAGGGGGCCACAGGGGGCATGCAGTCAACACCATATATTTT
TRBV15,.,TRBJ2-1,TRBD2,CATSIAGWREQFF,TGTGCCACCAGCATAGCGGGATGGAGGGAGCAGTTCTTC
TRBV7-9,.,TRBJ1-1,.,CASSLTEGTEAFF,TGTGCCAGCAGCTTAACGGAGGGCACTGAAGCTTTCTTT